This T cell receptor beta chain was retrieved from a study of blood T cell repertoires in COVID-19 (TCRdb year 2020). Notes on the research overall: Samples covering the acute and convalescent phases of COVID-19 were provided by collaborators in the United States, Italy and Spain. The prospective study material was composed of cDNA or gDNA derived from T cells, B-cell-depleted T cells, or PBMCs. Deeply sampled blood TCRbeta repertoires from subjects exposed to, actively infected with, or recovered from COVID-19 were included in the dataset. The repertoires were made available in a free public database intended to serve as a resource for research on the immune response to SARS-CoV-2. Samples came from the ongoing ImmuneRACE study (first 160 participants) plus 1,254 subjects from 6 global collaborators. A de-identified subject ID, COVID-19 status, age in years and sex were almost always included in the sample metadata. HLA class I and class II types, where available, came from metadata supplied by the sample provider rather than from assay-based typing. The paper's findings and limits, for the study overall: The amount of clinical and demographic metadata varied by source and participant and was provided uncurated.

As for this clone: Its antigen is still unknown. Base qualities are not provided; no much larger clone lies one nucleotide away.

The immunoSEQ Assay, a bias-controlled multiplex PCR, was used to amplify TCRbeta CDR3 regions from genomic DNA. Concerning the study's data processing: The number of nucleated cells in each sample was estimated from the amplification of reference gene primers within the assay. Sequence reads were collapsed and filtered to measure the absolute abundance of every unique TCRbeta CDR3 rearrangement. For each sample, productive Simpson clonality was calculated as the square root of Simpson's diversity index across productive rearrangements. This immuneACCESS table, as held by TCRdb, lists in-frame sequences with V and J called but not all clones. Of the missing ones, under half trace to an unresolved V gene in checked studies; the others have no known cause. V, J and clone size reflect that table, while D and trimming were determined from the DNA. The table for this sample lists 220,000 or so clones; 80% to 85% of them were counted only once. Approximately 8.4% of the sample comes from the top ten.

At one collaborating source in Seattle, patients were enrolled during active infection and were followed longitudinally through the course of disease. Collaborating institutions collected whole blood in K2EDTA tubes following their own protocols. For TCRbeta analysis, collaborator samples were shipped as frozen whole blood, as isolated PBMCs, or as DNA extracted from either sample type. The CDR1 and CDR2 encoded by the germline V gene (reference sequence) are GTSNPN and SVGIG. The germline ends are 11 bases apart after V is trimmed by 2 bases and J by 6 bases. The CDR3 runs 13 amino acids, cysteine and phenylalanine included. The sequence is cut down to CDR3 DNA, 39 bases in frame from base 1.

Recombination linked TRBV30 to TRBJ1-5; tentative D gene TRBD1, with 6 bases matching. The sequence was collected from a woman aged 80 or older with COVID-19, enrolled during active disease. Sequenced material: peripheral blood. The nucleotide sequence reads TGTGCCTGGAGTCACAGGGTCGGTCAGCCCCAGCATTTT. This codes for CAWSHRVGQPQHF.